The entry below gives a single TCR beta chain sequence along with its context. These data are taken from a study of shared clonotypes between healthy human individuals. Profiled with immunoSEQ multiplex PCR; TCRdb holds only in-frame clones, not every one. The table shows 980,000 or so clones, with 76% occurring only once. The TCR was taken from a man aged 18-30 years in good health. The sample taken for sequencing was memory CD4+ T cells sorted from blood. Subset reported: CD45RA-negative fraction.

The CDR3 DNA is TGTGCCAGCAGATCCGGAGGACAGGGGGCTAACGAGCAGTACTTC. Translated, it gives CASRSGGQGANEQYF. The chain combines TRBV6-5 with TRBJ2-7; 11 positions agree with TRBD1. The V gene end was trimmed by 6 bases and the J gene end by 5 bases; junction bases not matched to a gene: 9. CDR3 length: 15 amino acids. Per germline, CDR1 MNHEY and CDR2 SVGAGI.